Presented here are 29 T cell receptor beta chains from one specimen sequenced in a study of beta chain features in type 1 diabetes. Every isolated RNA sample was fully reverse transcribed, so sequencing captured expressed TCRB transcripts. Method: immunoSEQ multiplex PCR; TCRdb's copy keeps in-frame clones and lacks some. The sample shows 300,000 or so clones, 6.5% to 10% of them seen only once. Sequences were obtained from central memory CD4+ T cells from blood. Receptor source: a woman aged 18 to 35 in good health.

The chain uses TRBV25-1 and TRBJ2-3; maybe TRBD1 (6 bases). The germline gives CDR1 MGHDK, CDR2 SYGVNS. V was pared by 5 bases and J by 7 bases, with 13 bases between. The CDR3 contains 13 residues. The CDR3 DNA is TGTGCCAGCAGTCGGACAGCACAATATACGCAGTATTTT. Translation gives CASSRTAQYTQYF.

Only a few counts were recorded for this clone. Other DNA sequences in this specimen translate into the identical CDR3. The chain has TRBV15 and TRBJ2-2; a possible D gene is TRBD1 (5 bases). Trimming removed 0 bases from V and 2 bases from J, with 7 bases in between. Germline V gene sequence: CDR1 LNHNV, CDR2 YYDKDF (reference sequence). The CDR3 runs 15 residues. CDR3 bases: TGTGCCACCAGCAGAGATAGGGGTAACACCGGGGAGCTGTTTTTT. This gives the protein CATSRDRGNTGELFF.

The chain carries TRBV9 and TRBJ2-1, with D possibly being TRBD1 (5 bases). Germline loops: CDR1 SGDLS, CDR2 YYNGEE. The CDR3 covers 12 residues. V dropped 3 bases and J dropped 10 bases, with 11 bases sitting between them. CDR3 DNA sequence: TGTGCCAGCAGCGCCCAGGGTATCGAGCAGTTCTTC. Translating it yields CASSAQGIEQFF.

The rearrangement links TRBV28 to TRBJ2-7, with 12 nucleotides matching TRBD2. CDR1 MDHEN and CDR2 SYDVKM come from the germline V gene. With V trimmed by 7 bases and J by 6 bases, 10 bases remained unmatched. The CDR3 extends over 15 amino acids. The CDR3: CASIKTTSGRLEQYF. The CDR3 region has the DNA TGTGCCAGCATCAAGACGACTAGCGGGAGACTCGAGCAGTACTTC.

CDR3 bases: TGTGCCAGCAGTGATGCGACGGGCTCCTACAATGAGCAGTTCTTC. Translated: CASSDATGSYNEQFF. This sequence joins TRBV2 and TRBJ2-1; D uncertain. V lost 3 bases to trimming and J lost 0 bases, with 9 bases between them. Germline CDR1 is SNHLY and CDR2 is FYNNEI. The CDR3 totals 15 residues.

This clone was recorded many times. The rearrangement links TRBV27 to TRBJ2-7; D ambiguous. The V gene lost 6 bases and the J gene lost 1 base, with 16 bases spanning the gap. In germline, CDR1 is MNHEY, CDR2 SMNVEV (reference sequence). CDR3 length equals 15 residues. The CDR3 DNA is TGTGCCAGCAGACCCTCGGTGAAGGGATCCTACGAGCAGTACTTC. This gives the protein CASRPSVKGSYEQYF.

The rearrangement links TRBV18 to TRBJ2-2; D is unresolved. The CDR3 has 15 amino acids. Germline CDR1 reads KGHSH; CDR2 reads LQKENI. Trimming cost V 3 bases and J 0 bases, with 8 bases left between them. The CDR3 here is CASSPTNANTGELFF. CDR3 DNA sequence: TGTGCCAGCTCACCGACAAACGCGAACACCGGGGAGCTGTTTTTT.

This clone was seen ten or more times. This sequence joins TRBV7-9 and TRBJ2-7; TRBD1 aligns across 8 bases. V lost 5 bases, J lost 3 bases, and 12 bases stayed unmatched. Germline V gene data show CDR1 as SEHNR and CDR2 as FQNEAQ (reference sequence). CDR3 length: 16 residues. This CDR3 is CASSAERQGRIYEQYF. For the CDR3, the DNA is TGTGCCAGCAGCGCCGAGAGACAGGGGAGGATCTACGAGCAGTACTTC.

In this sample, this clone turned up once. The rearrangement joins TRBV7-8 to TRBJ2-3; the match to TRBD2 covers 8 bases. Per germline, CDR1 SGHVS and CDR2 FQNEAQ. The junction had 14 bases not matched to a gene; V was cut back by 2 bases and J by 1 base. The CDR3 runs 19 residues. CDR3 region: CASSLHIVAGIGGTDTQYF. CDR3 nucleotides: TGTGCCAGCAGCTTACACATAGTAGCGGGAATTGGGGGCACAGATACGCAGTATTTT.

This clone showed up just a few times. The rearrangement joins TRBV14 to TRBJ2-3, with a weak D call TRBD1 (5 bases). The CDR3 runs 14 residues. Germline CDR1 SGHDN, CDR2 FVKESK. Trimming shortened V by 4 bases and J by 6 bases, and 14 bases separated the two germline ends. The CDR3 is CASSLGHLRDTQYF. CDR3 DNA sequence: TGTGCCAGCAGCCTCGGACATCTTCGGGATACGCAGTATTTT.

This chain joins TRBV5-4 and TRBJ2-3, with 8 bases fitting TRBD1. V lost 4 bases and J lost 4; bases outside the gene matches: 8. Germline V gives CDR1 SGHNT, CDR2 YYREEE (reference sequence). The CDR3 extends over 15 amino acids. The DNA for the CDR3 is TGTGCCAGCAGCCTAGGACCAGGGGGCGCAGATACGCAGTATTTT. It codes for CASSLGPGGADTQYF. The full variable domain, its missing parts supplied by reference TRBV5-4 and TRBJ2-3, is ETGVTQSPTHLIKTRGQQVTLRCSSQSGHNTVSWYQQALGQGPQFIFQYYREEENGRGNFPPRFSGLQFPNYSSELNVNALELDDSALYLCASSLGPGGADTQYFGPGTRLTVL.

The chain combines TRBV5-4 with TRBJ1-2; maybe TRBD1 (6 bases). Between the trimmed V and J ends, which lost 0 bases and 4 bases, there was a span of 10 bases. The CDR3 spans 14 residues. The germline V gene encodes CDR1 SGHNT and CDR2 YYREEE (reference sequence). DNA of the CDR3: TGTGCCAGCAGCTTGGAGACAGGCTTCTATGGCTACACCTTC. It encodes CASSLETGFYGYTF.

The genes are TRBV7-8 and TRBJ2-1, with D perhaps matching TRBD1 (5 bases). V lost 3 bases, J lost 8 bases, and 11 bases lay in between. Per germline, CDR1 SGHVS and CDR2 FQNEAQ. CDR3 length equals 13 residues. Written as DNA, the CDR3 is TGTGCCAGCAGCTTGCGTAGGGGCGATGAGCAGTTCTTC. This translates into CASSLRRGDEQFF.

This chain uses TRBV5-1 with TRBJ2-2; D call uncertain. V was pared by 2 bases and J by 8 bases, with 4 bases between. The CDR3 runs 11 residues. The germline CDR1 and CDR2 sequences are SGHRS and YFSETQ. The CDR3: CASSFQGELFF. As DNA, the CDR3 is TGCGCCAGCAGCTTCCAGGGGGAGCTGTTTTTT.

At least ten counts were recorded for this clone. The V gene is TRBV7-9, the J gene TRBJ2-2; unclear D gene. The V and J ends lost 0 bases and 1 base respectively, with 6 bases between them. This CDR3 has 15 residues. In germline, CDR1 is SEHNR, CDR2 FQNEAQ (reference sequence). CDR3 in amino acids: CASSLAGWNTGELFF. CDR3 DNA: TGTGCCAGCAGCTTAGCGGGCTGGAACACCGGGGAGCTGTTTTTT. The entire variable domain, with the rest obtained from reference TRBV7-9 and TRBJ2-2, is as follows: DTGVSQNPRHKITKRGQNVTFRCDPISEHNRLYWYRQTLGQGPEFLTYFQNEAQLEKSRLLSDRFSAERPKGSFSTLEIQRTEQGDSAMYLCASSLAGWNTGELFFGEGSRLTVL.

This clone has only a few counts. The chain combines TRBV7-9 with TRBJ2-2; 8 positions agree with TRBD1. Germline V gives CDR1 SEHNR, CDR2 FQNEAQ (reference sequence). The CDR3 totals 14 residues. With 6 bases clipped from V and 6 bases from J, the junction kept 6 bases outside the gene matches. CDR3 nucleotides: TGTGCCAGCAGAAAGACAGGGGCGGCCGGGGAGCTGTTTTTT. This codes for CASRKTGAAGELFF.

This clone has just a few counts. The chain uses TRBV7-8 and TRBJ2-2, with D unresolved. Germline V gene lookup returns CDR1 SGHVS and CDR2 FQNEAQ. V was shortened by 5 bases and J by 6 bases, with 10 bases between the two germline ends. CDR3 length: 13 amino acids. CDR3 sequence reads: CASSIVAAGELFF. The CDR3 nucleotides read TGTGCCAGCAGCATCGTAGCCGCCGGGGAGCTGTTTTTT.

The chain is built from TRBV7-9 and TRBJ2-3, with a tentative D call TRBD2 (6 bases). This CDR3 contains 14 residues. V lost 3 bases, J lost 0 bases, and 7 bases lay in between. Germline assignment: CDR1 SEHNR and CDR2 FQNEAQ (reference sequence). The chain's CDR3 is CASSFGGSTDTQYF. DNA of the CDR3: TGTGCCAGCAGCTTTGGAGGGAGCACAGATACGCAGTATTTT.

V gene TRBV6-6 combines with J gene TRBJ1-2; D is unclear. Germline CDR1 and CDR2: MNHNY and SVGAGI (reference sequence). Trimming shortened V by 9 bases and J by 4 bases, and 12 bases separated the two germline ends. The CDR3 totals 12 residues. The CDR3 nucleotides read TGTGCCAGTGGGAGGGAGGGCTATGGCTACACCTTC. This encodes CASGREGYGYTF.

This clone was found a few times. CDR3 DNA: TGTGCCAGCAGGCCGGGACAAGTCTACGAGCAGTACTTC. Translating gives CASRPGQVYEQYF. J is TRBJ2-7 and V is TRBV28; D possibly corresponds to TRBD1 (6 bases). The ends were cut back, 6 bases at V and 3 bases at J, with 12 bases in the middle. The germline V gene encodes CDR1 MDHEN and CDR2 SYDVKM. The CDR3 contains 13 residues. Full variable domain (rest looked up from reference TRBV28 and TRBJ2-7): DVKVTQSSRYLVKRTGEKVFLECVQDMDHENMFWYRQDPGLGLRLIYFSYDVKMKEKGDIPEGYSVSREKKERFSLILESASTNQTSMYLCASRPGQVYEQYFGPGTRLTVT.

This clone has only a few counts. The chain couples TRBV4-3 to TRBJ2-1, with TRBD2 matching over 14 bases. Germline assignment: CDR1 LGHNA and CDR2 YSLEER. The CDR3 extends over 20 amino acids. After removal of 0 bases from V and 6 bases from J, the junction contained 13 bases not matched to a gene. The CDR3 DNA follows: TGCGCCAGCAGCCAAGACGCCGGGACTAGCGGGAGTCGCCGGGGCAATGAGCAGTTCTTC. It encodes CASSQDAGTSGSRRGNEQFF.

With respect to this clone: This same CDR3 is encoded by further DNA sequences in the sample. The CDR3 sequence: CASSTQGNQPQHF. The CDR3, as DNA: TGCGCCAGCAGTACCCAGGGAAATCAGCCCCAGCATTTT. The chain couples TRBV10-2 to TRBJ1-5, with D perhaps TRBD1 (5 bases). The CDR3 totals 13 residues. V lost 5 bases to trimming and J lost 4 bases, with 9 bases between them. The germline gives CDR1 WSHSY, CDR2 SAAADI.

Only a few counts were recorded for this clone. The chain is built from TRBV14 and TRBJ2-7; 9 bases are a match to TRBD2. V lost 6 bases, J lost 4 bases, and 4 bases stayed unmatched. The CDR3 contains 13 residues. Per the germline V gene, CDR1 is SGHDN and CDR2 is FVKESK. The CDR3 is CASRGSGSYEQYF. As DNA, the CDR3 is TGTGCCAGCAGGGGTAGCGGGAGTTACGAGCAGTACTTC. The entire variable domain, with the rest obtained from reference TRBV14 and TRBJ2-7, is as follows: EAGVTQFPSHSVIEKGQTVTLRCDPISGHDNLYWYRRVMGKEIKFLLHFVKESKQDESGMPNNRFLAERTGGTYSTLKVQPAELEDSGVYFCASRGSGSYEQYFGPGTRLTVT.

The chain is built from TRBV5-1 and TRBJ2-5, with D possibly TRBD1 on 6 matching bases. Trimming took 3 bases from V and 5 from J, leaving 17 bases between them. Germline loops: CDR1 SGHRS, CDR2 YFSETQ. The CDR3 has 15 amino acids. The CDR3 region has the DNA TGCGCCAGCAGCTGGGGGACCGGGACAAGGGAGACCCAGTACTTC. Translating it yields CASSWGTGTRETQYF.

V and J are TRBV19 and TRBJ2-7; TRBD2 is a possible D gene (5 bases). V lost 10 bases to trimming and J lost 7 bases, with 14 bases between them. CDR3 length: 11 amino acids. Germline assignment: CDR1 LNHDA and CDR2 SQIVND (reference sequence). The CDR3 reads CATEERGEQYF. The CDR3 DNA reads TGTGCCACCGAAGAACGCGGGGAGCAGTACTTC.

The chain uses TRBV7-9 and TRBJ2-7, with TRBD2 matching over 7 bases. The junction had 13 bases not matched to a gene; V was cut back by 6 bases and J by 2 bases. Per germline, CDR1 SEHNR and CDR2 FQNEAQ (reference sequence). The length of the CDR3 is 16 residues. CDR3 sequence reads: CASRGIRTGGTYEQYF. CDR3 DNA: TGTGCCAGCAGGGGGATCAGGACGGGAGGAACCTACGAGCAGTACTTC.

This clone was detected a few times. Other nucleotide sequences from this sample produce the same CDR3. The chain recombines TRBV4-2 with TRBJ2-1, with TRBD2 matching over 12 bases. Germline CDR1 LGHNA, CDR2 YNFKEQ. This CDR3 is built from 15 residues. J was trimmed by 8 bases and V by 1 base; bases with no gene match: 3. The chain's CDR3 is CASSQVLAGGHEQFF. CDR3 DNA: TGTGCCAGCAGCCAAGTGCTAGCGGGAGGGCATGAGCAGTTCTTC.

Turning to this clone: Other DNA variants within this sample encode the same CDR3. The rearrangement links TRBV4-2 to TRBJ2-3; D remains unclear. The CDR3 runs to 13 residues. With 8 bases removed from V and 1 base from J, the gap between germline ends came to 10 bases. Germline V gene sequence: CDR1 LGHNA, CDR2 YNFKEQ. In DNA, the CDR3 is TGTGCCAGCTCCCAAGATCGCACAGATACGCAGTATTTT. Translation: CASSQDRTDTQYF.

This clone was recorded many times. Other DNA sequences of this sample code for an identical CDR3. The rearrangement uses TRBV7-2 and TRBJ2-1; D not resolved. CDR3 length: 11 amino acids. Between the trimmed V and J ends, which lost 2 bases and 9 bases, there was a span of 5 bases. Germline V lookup: CDR1 SGHTA, CDR2 FQGNSA. CDR3 sequence: CASSLRVEQFF. In nucleotides, the CDR3 is TGTGCCAGCAGCTTAAGGGTTGAGCAGTTCTTC.